This T cell receptor beta chain was obtained from a study of blood T cell repertoires in COVID-19. The wider study: Italy, Spain and the United States were the sources of the convalescent and acute COVID-19 samples. Sources were T cells, B-cell-depleted T cells, or PBMCs; the material itself was cDNA or gDNA.

Per the original methods: Estimation of nucleated cell counts relied on the amplification of reference gene primers. Produced via immunoSEQ multiplex PCR; TCRdb's table is partial and in-frame only. The DNA gave D and trimming, while V, J and clone size come from that table. The sample carries 250,000 or so clones, 90% recorded once. Enrollment of patients from Seattle took place during active infection, with longitudinal follow-up. The clonotype was recovered from a woman aged 55-70 years with COVID-19, enrolled during active disease. The sample taken for sequencing was peripheral blood.

The CDR3 DNA reads TGTGCCAGCAGCCCGTCCAGGGCCTCTGGGGCCAACGTCCTGACTTTC. It yields the protein CASSPSRASGANVLTF. The rearrangement links TRBV2 to TRBJ2-6; D may be TRBD1 (5 bases). V gave up 6 bases and J gave up 0 bases, with 12 bases separating them. The CDR3 runs 16 residues. Germline CDR1 and CDR2: SNHLY and FYNNEI.